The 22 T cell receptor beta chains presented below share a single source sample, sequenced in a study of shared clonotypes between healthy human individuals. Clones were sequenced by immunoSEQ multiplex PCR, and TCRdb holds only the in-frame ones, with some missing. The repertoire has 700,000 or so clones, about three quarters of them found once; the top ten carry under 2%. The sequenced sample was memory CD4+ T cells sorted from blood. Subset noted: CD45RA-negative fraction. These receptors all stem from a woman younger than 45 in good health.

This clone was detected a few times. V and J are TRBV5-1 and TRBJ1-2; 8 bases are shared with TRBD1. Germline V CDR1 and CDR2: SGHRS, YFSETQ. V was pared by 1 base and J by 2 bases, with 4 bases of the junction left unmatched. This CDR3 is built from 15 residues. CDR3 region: CASSLSAGGNYGYTF. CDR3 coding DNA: TGCGCCAGCAGCTTGTCGGCAGGGGGCAACTATGGCTACACCTTC. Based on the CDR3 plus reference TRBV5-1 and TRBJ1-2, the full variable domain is KAGVTQTPRYLIKTRGQQVTLSCSPISGHRSVSWYQQTPGQGLQFLFEYFSETQRNKGNFPGRFSGRQFSNSRSEMNVSTLELGDSALYLCASSLSAGGNYGYTFGSGTRLTVV.

This CDR3 is CASSAGLAGGTDTQYF. CDR3 DNA sequence: TGTGCCAGCAGCGCTGGACTAGCGGGGGGTACAGATACGCAGTATTTT. The chain employs TRBV7-2 and TRBJ2-3; 14 nucleotides agree with TRBD2. Germline V lookup: CDR1 SGHTA, CDR2 FQGNSA. The CDR3 is made up of 16 amino acids. J lost 3 bases, V lost 5 bases, and 4 bases had no gene match.

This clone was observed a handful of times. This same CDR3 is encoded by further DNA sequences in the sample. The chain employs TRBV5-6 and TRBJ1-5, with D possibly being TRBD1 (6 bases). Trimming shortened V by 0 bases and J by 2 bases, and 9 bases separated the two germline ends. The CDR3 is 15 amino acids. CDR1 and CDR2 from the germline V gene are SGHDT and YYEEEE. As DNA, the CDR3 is TGTGCCAGCAGCTTGGGGGCAGGGGGCAATCAGCCCCAGCATTTT. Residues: CASSLGAGGNQPQHF. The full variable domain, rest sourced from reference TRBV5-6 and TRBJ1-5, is DAGVTQSPTHLIKTRGQQVTLRCSPKSGHDTVSWYQQALGQGPQFIFQYYEEEERQRGNFPDRFSGHQFPNYSSELNVNALLLGDSALYLCASSLGAGGNQPQHFGDGTRLSIL.

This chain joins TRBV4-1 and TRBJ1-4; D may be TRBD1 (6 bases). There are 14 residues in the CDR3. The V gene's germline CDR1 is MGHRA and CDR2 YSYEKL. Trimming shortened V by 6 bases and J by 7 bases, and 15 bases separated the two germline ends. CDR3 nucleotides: TGCGCCAGCAGTCCGGGACAAATGCGTGAAAAACTGTTTTTT. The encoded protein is CASSPGQMREKLFF.

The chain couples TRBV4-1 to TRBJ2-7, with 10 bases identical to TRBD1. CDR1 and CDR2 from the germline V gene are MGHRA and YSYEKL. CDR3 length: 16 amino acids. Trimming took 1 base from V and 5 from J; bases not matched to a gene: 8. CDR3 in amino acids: CASSQGLGTGVHEQYF. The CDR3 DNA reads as TGCGCCAGCAGCCAAGGGCTCGGGACAGGGGTCCACGAGCAGTACTTC.

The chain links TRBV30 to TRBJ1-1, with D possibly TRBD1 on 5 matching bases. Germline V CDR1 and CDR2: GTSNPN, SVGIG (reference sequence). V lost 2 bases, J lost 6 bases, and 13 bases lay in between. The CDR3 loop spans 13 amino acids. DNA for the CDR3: TGTGCCTGGAGTTCCGTGGGGGACGCTGAAGCTTTCTTT. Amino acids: CAWSSVGDAEAFF.

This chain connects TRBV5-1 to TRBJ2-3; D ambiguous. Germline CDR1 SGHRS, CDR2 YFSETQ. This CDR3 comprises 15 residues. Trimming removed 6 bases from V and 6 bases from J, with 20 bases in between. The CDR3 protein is CASNLGRPTTDTQYF. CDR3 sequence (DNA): TGCGCCAGCAATCTCGGACGGCCCACCACGGATACGCAGTATTTT.

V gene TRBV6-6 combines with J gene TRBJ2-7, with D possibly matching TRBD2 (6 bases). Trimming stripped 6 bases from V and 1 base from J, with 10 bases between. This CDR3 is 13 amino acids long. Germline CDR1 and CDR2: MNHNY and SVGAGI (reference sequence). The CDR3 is CASRAGGSYEQYF. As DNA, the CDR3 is TGTGCCAGCAGGGCCGGAGGGTCCTACGAGCAGTACTTC.

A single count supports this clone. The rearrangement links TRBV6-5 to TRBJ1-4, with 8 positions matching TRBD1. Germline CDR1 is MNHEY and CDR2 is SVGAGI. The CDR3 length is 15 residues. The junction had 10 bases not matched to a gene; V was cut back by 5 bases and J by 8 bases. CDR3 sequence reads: CASSRTTGAREKLFF. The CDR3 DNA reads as TGTGCCAGCAGTCGTACGACAGGGGCAAGAGAAAAACTGTTTTTT.

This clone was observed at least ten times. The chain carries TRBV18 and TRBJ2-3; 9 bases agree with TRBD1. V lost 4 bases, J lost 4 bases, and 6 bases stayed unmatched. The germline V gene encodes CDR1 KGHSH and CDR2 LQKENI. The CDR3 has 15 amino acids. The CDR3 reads CASSLNRDRADTQYF. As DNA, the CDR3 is TGTGCCAGCTCACTTAATCGGGACAGGGCAGATACGCAGTATTTT.

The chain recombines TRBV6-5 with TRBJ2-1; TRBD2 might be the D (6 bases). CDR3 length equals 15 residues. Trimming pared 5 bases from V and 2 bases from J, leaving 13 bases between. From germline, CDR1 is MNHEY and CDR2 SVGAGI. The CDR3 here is CASSPQAGPYNEQFF. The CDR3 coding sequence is TGTGCCAGCAGTCCCCAGGCGGGGCCCTACAATGAGCAGTTCTTC.

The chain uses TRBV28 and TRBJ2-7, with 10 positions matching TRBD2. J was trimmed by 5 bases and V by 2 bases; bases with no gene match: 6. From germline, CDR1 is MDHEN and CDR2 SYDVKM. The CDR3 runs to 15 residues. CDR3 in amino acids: CASSLPTSGWDEQYF. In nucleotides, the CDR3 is TGTGCCAGCAGTTTACCGACTAGCGGGTGGGACGAGCAGTACTTC.

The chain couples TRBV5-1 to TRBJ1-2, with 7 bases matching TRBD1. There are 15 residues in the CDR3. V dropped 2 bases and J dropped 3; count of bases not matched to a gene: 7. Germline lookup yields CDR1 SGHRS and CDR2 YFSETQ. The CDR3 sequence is CASSFTGDGDYGYTF. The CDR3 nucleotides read TGCGCCAGCAGCTTCACAGGGGATGGAGACTATGGCTACACCTTC. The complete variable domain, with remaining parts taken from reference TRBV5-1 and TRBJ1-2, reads KAGVTQTPRYLIKTRGQQVTLSCSPISGHRSVSWYQQTPGQGLQFLFEYFSETQRNKGNFPGRFSGRQFSNSRSEMNVSTLELGDSALYLCASSFTGDGDYGYTFGSGTRLTVV.

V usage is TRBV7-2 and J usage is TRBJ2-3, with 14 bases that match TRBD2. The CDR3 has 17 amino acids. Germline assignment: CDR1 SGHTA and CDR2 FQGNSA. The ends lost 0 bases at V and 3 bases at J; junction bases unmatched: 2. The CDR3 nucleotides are TGTGCCAGCAGCTTAGCGGGGACTAGCGGGGGTACAGATACGCAGTATTTT. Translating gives CASSLAGTSGGTDTQYF.

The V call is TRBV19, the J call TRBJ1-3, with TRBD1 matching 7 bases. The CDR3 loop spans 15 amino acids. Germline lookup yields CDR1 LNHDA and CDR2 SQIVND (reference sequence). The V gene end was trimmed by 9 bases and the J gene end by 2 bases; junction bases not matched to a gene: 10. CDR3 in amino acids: CASNNSRGTGNTIYF. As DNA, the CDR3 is TGTGCCAGCAATAATAGCAGGGGGACTGGAAACACCATATATTTT.

The CDR3 DNA follows: TGTGCCAGCAGTTTTTCGAGAGTCGACGGGGAAGCCCACGAGCAGTACTTC. The encoded protein is CASSFSRVDGEAHEQYF. The chain joins TRBV28 to TRBJ2-7; tentative D call: TRBD2 (5 bases). CDR1 and CDR2 from the germline V gene are MDHEN and SYDVKM. This CDR3 has 17 residues. The V and J ends lost 3 bases and 5 bases respectively, with 23 bases between them.

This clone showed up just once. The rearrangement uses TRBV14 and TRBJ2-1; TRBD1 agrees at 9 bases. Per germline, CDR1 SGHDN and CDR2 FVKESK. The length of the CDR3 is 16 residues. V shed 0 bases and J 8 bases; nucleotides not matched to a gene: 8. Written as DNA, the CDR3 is TGTGCCAGCAGCCAAGATAGGGGACAGGGTTCCCATGAGCAGTTCTTC. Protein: CASSQDRGQGSHEQFF.

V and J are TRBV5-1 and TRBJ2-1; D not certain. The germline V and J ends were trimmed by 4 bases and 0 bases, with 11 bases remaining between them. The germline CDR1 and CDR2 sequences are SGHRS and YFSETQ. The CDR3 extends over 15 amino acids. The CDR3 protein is CASSPDFASYNEQFF. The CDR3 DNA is TGCGCCAGCAGCCCAGACTTTGCCTCCTACAATGAGCAGTTCTTC.

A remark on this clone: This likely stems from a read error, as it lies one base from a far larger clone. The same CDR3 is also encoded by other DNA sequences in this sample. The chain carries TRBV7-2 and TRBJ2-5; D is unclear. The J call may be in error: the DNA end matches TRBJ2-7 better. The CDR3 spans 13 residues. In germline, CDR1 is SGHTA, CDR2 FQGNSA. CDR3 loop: CASSLAGNYEQYF. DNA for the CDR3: TGTGCCAGCAGCTTAGCAGGGAACTACGAGCAGTACTTC.

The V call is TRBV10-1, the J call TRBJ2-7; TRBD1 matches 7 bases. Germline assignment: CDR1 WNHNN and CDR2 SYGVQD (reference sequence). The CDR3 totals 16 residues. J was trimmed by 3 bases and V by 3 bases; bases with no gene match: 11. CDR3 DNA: TGCGCCAGCAGTGACCCTAGACAGGGTCAAGGCTACGAGCAGTACTTC. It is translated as CASSDPRQGQGYEQYF.

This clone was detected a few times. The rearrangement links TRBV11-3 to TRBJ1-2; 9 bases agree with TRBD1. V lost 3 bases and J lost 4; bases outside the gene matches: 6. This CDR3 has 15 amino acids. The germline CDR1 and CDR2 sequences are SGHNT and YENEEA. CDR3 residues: CASSFLGQGIYGYTF. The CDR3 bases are TGTGCCAGCAGCTTCCTGGGACAGGGCATCTATGGCTACACCTTC.

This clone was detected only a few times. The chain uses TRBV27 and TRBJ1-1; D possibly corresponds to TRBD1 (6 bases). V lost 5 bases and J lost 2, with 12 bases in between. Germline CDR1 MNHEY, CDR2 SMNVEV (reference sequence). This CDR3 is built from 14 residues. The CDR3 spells CASSTHRDNTEAFF. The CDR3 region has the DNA TGTGCCAGCAGTACACACAGGGACAACACTGAAGCTTTCTTT.